This T cell receptor (beta chain) was profiled in a study of PD-L1 blockade in urothelial cancer. Study background: Blood drawn 3 weeks (second dose) and 6 weeks after treatment start was analyzed.

The J segment lost 4 bases and the V segment lost 5 bases, leaving 10 bases of the junction unmatched. The CDR3 contains 15 residues. Germline values: CDR1 MDHEN, CDR2 SYDVKM. Profiled with immunoSEQ multiplex PCR; TCRdb holds only in-frame clones, not every one. The data show fewer than 55,000 clones, around 80% seen once. V and J are TRBV28 and TRBJ1-2; 7 bases are shared with TRBD1. Material: PBMCs, obtained around atezolizumab (anti-PD-L1) treatment. This clonotype was obtained from a man in his 70s with urothelial cancer. CDR3 in amino acids: CASSLLRDRAYGYTF. CDR3 coding DNA: TGTGCCAGCAGTCTCCTCAGAGACAGGGCCTATGGCTACACCTTC.